This T cell receptor (beta chain) was documented in a study of cytomegalovirus exposure and HLA in healthy donors. Study results and limitations: Under in vitro conditions, three CMV-associated chains were confirmed as specific for CMV antigens. The tendency of first-cohort TCR clusters to co-occur in the roughly 130 validation repertoires was the finding of a later analysis.

Using immunoSEQ multiplex PCR, the repertoire was profiled, and TCRdb retains in-frame clones only, with some absent. In the table there are around 170,000 clones, about 85% of which are singletons. As regards this clone: What it binds is unknown.

The sample taken for sequencing was PBMCs. This TCR was sampled from a man aged 18 to 35 in good health and CMV-seropositive.

The CDR3 region has the DNA TGCGCCAGCAGCGCGCGACTAGCGGGAGGAACCGGGGAGCTGTTTTTT. As protein: CASSARLAGGTGELFF. The chain recombines TRBV5-1 with TRBJ2-2, with 13 bases aligning to TRBD2. Germline CDR1 reads SGHRS; CDR2 reads YFSETQ. With V trimmed by 4 bases and J by 5 bases, 5 bases remained unmatched. The CDR3 runs 16 residues.